This is a list of T cell receptor beta chains from one sample in a study of PD-1 blockade in classical Hodgkin lymphoma. Data came from immunoSEQ multiplex PCR; TCRdb stores just in-frame clones and leaves some out. The table lists over 6,000 clones, about 86% of them singletons, with more than 12% in the top ten. The sample here was peripheral blood mononuclear cells (PBMCs), taken at baseline. The receptor source for this set is a human donor with classical Hodgkin lymphoma. The CDR3 runs from the conserved cysteine through the conserved F or W. A D gene is named only where the DNA matches it firmly. Clone size, where shown, is once, few, many, or a class for clones that have expanded.

j_call v_call d_call clone_size cdr3_aa cdr3_nt
TRBJ2-1 TRBV29-1 NA few CSVEVYNEQFF TGCAGCGTTGAAGTATACAATGAGCAGTTCTTC
TRBJ1-2 TRBV5-4 TRBD1 NA CASSPPDRGLNYGYTF TGTGCCAGCAGCCCACCCGACAGGGGGCTTAACTATGGCTACACCTTC
TRBJ2-1 TRBV7-2 TRBD1 NA CASRRQGGNEQFF TGTGCCAGCAGGAGACAGGGTGGGAATGAGCAGTTCTTC
TRBJ2-5 TRBV5-4 NA NA CASRNRETQYF TGTGCCAGCAGGAACCGAGAGACCCAGTACTTC
TRBJ2-5 TRBV7-2 NA NA CASSLTAYQETQYF TGTGCCAGCAGCTTAACGGCTTACCAAGAGACCCAGTACTTC
TRBJ2-7 TRBV7-6 TRBD1 NA CASTHPSGTETYEQYF TGTGCCAGCACCCACCCTTCCGGGACAGAGACCTACGAGCAGTACTTC
TRBJ2-3 TRBV9 NA NA CASSGAEGGASDTQYF TGTGCCAGCAGCGGGGCCGAGGGGGGAGCTTCAGATACGCAGTATTTT
TRBJ2-2 TRBV10-3 TRBD1 few CAIRAGTASTGELFF TGTGCCATCAGAGCCGGGACAGCTTCTACCGGGGAGCTGTTTTTT
TRBJ2-5 TRBV2 NA NA CASRMLDRYQETQYF TGTGCCAGCAGAATGCTGGACAGATACCAAGAGACCCAGTACTTC
TRBJ1-1 TRBV7-8 NA medium-sized CASHLGRETEAFF TGTGCCAGCCATCTTGGGAGGGAAACTGAAGCTTTCTTT
TRBJ1-4 TRBV7-2 NA NA CASSFPYEKLFF TGTGCCAGCAGCTTCCCCTATGAAAAACTGTTTTTT
TRBJ2-2 TRBV25-1 TRBD1 NA CASSGQGFPGELFF TGTGCCAGCTCGGGACAGGGGTTTCCCGGGGAGCTGTTTTTT
TRBJ2-2 TRBV27 TRBD2 NA CASSLGFKTSGSSRTGELFF TGTGCCAGCAGTTTAGGTTTTAAGACTAGCGGGAGTAGCCGGACCGGGGAGCTGTTTTTT
TRBJ2-5 TRBV6-5 TRBD2 NA CASSDPGLARETQYF TGTGCCAGCAGCGACCCAGGACTAGCTCGGGAGACCCAGTACTTC
TRBJ2-7 TRBV27 NA NA CASSLGGGRVYEQYF TGTGCCAGCAGTTTAGGGGGTGGCAGGGTGTACGAGCAGTACTTC
TRBJ1-3 TRBV18 NA NA CASSPRSEDTIYF TGTGCCAGCTCACCAAGGTCGGAGGACACCATATATTTT
TRBJ2-1 TRBV15 TRBD2 NA CATSRTSGGSYNEQFF TGTGCCACCAGCAGAACAAGCGGGGGGTCCTACAATGAGCAGTTCTTC
TRBJ1-5 TRBV30 NA once CAWSGGGNQPQHF TGTGCCTGGAGTGGAGGAGGGAATCAGCCCCAGCATTTT
TRBJ2-3 TRBV7-6 TRBD1 NA CASSLGDRKTDTQYF TGTGCCAGCAGCTTAGGGGACAGGAAGACAGATACGCAGTATTTT
TRBJ2-3 TRBV9 NA once CASSVGGLSTDTQYF TGTGCCAGCAGCGTAGGCGGTTTGAGCACAGATACGCAGTATTTT
TRBJ2-5 TRBV14 NA NA CASSQDWSGPQETQYF TGTGCCAGCAGCCAAGATTGGTCAGGCCCGCAAGAGACCCAGTACTTC
TRBJ1-1 TRBV29-1 NA NA CSVERSGLRTEAFF TGCAGCGTTGAACGCTCAGGGCTGAGGACTGAAGCTTTCTTT
TRBJ2-1 TRBV4-1 TRBD2 NA CASSQGDSGSWDEQFF TGCGCCAGCAGCCAAGGAGACAGCGGGAGCTGGGATGAGCAGTTCTTC